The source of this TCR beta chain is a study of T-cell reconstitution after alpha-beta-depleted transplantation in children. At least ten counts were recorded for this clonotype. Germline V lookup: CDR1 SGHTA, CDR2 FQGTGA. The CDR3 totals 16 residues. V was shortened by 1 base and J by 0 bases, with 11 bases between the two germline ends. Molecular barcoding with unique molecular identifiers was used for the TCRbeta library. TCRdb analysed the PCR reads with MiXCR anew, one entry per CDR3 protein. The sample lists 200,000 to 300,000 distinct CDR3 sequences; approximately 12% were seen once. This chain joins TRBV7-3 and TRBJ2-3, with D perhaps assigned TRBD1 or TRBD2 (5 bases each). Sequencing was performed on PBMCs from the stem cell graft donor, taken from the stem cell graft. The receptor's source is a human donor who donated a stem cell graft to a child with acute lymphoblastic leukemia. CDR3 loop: CASSLIGGTSTDTQYF. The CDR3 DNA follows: TGTGCCAGCAGCTTAATTGGGGGAACTAGCACAGATACGCAGTATTTT.